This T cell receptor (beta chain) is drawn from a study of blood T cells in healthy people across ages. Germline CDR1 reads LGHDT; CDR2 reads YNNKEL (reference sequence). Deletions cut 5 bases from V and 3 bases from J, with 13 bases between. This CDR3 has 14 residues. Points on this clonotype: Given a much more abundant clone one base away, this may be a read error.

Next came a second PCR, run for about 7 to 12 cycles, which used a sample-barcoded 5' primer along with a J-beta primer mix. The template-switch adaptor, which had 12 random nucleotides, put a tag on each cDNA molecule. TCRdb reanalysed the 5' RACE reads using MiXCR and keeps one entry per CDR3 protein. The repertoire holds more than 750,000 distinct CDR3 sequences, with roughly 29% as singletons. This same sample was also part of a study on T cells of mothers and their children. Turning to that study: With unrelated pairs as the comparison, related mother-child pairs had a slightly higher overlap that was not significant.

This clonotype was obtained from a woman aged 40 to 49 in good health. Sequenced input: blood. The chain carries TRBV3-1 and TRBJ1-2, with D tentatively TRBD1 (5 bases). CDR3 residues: CASSATDFYYGYTF. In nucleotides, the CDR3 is TGTGCCAGCAGCGCGACAGACTTCTACTATGGCTACACCTTC.